The clone carrying this T cell receptor (beta chain) was detected only once. Each CDR3 protein is one row after TCRdb ran MiXCR on the reads. In the table there are around 550,000 distinct CDR3 sequences, around a quarter of which are singletons. The data were obtained in a study of T cell repertoires in cytomegalovirus infection. Study summary: Public signatures in TCR beta pointed to CMV infection and matching HLA type.

This TCR derives from a human donor in good health (CMV status not recorded). Some clones in this sample may be carry-over from other donors' samples. Sequenced: PBMCs.

Here the CDR3 reads CASSFGGDGLPVEFF. The CDR3 DNA reads as TGTGCCAGCAGCTTTGGGGGTGACGGACTACCTGTCGAGTTCTTC. The chain has TRBV11-2 and TRBJ2-1, with TRBD2 as a possible D gene (6 bases). Trimming shortened V by 3 bases and J by 14 bases, and 23 bases separated the two germline ends. The germline V gene encodes CDR1 SGHAT and CDR2 FQNNGV. This CDR3 has 15 residues.